Sequencing of this T cell receptor (beta chain) was carried out in a study of T cell repertoires in cytomegalovirus infection. Overall study: Public signatures in TCR beta pointed to CMV infection and matching HLA type. Whole-study results and caveats: In two of eight donors, the top clonotype was HLA-C-restricted CMV-specific.

This clonotype has at least ten counts. Its matching antigen is unknown. TCRdb redid the calling of the reads with MiXCR, one entry per CDR3 protein. The sample carries roughly 240,000 distinct CDR3 sequences, 6.5% recorded once. The V end was cut by 5 bases, the J end by 4 bases, with 19 bases between. The CDR3 extends over 16 amino acids. CDR1 is MNHEY, CDR2 SVGEGT, per germline. The sample comprised PBMCs. The chain has TRBV6-2 or TRBV6-3 and TRBJ2-3; D may be TRBD1 (6 bases). The sequence came from a human donor in good health (CMV status not recorded). Some clones in this sample may be carry-over from other donors' samples. The CDR3 sequence: CASSLSARGRSDTQYF. CDR3 DNA sequence: TGTGCCAGCAGTCTTTCGGCCAGGGGAAGATCAGATACGCAGTATTTT.